This T cell receptor beta chain was sequenced in a study of T cells in Graves' hyperthyroidism and ophthalmopathy. About the study: Peripheral blood was secured at the point of initial diagnosis, before any treatment.

Ophthalmopathy patients all had a Clinical Activity Score of at least 3, a NOSPECS grade of at least 4 and disease under 3 months old. General study points: The model's output predicted ophthalmopathy at a median of around 7 months prior to onset.

This CDR3 has 15 amino acids. V was pared by 1 base and J by 6 bases, with 15 bases between. Germline CDR1 SGHAT, CDR2 FQNNGV. Amplified TCR beta CDR3 regions derived from RNA transcripts. Initially, a first-round RT-PCR of the TCR CDR3 employed the HTBI primer set. MiXCR, applied by TCRdb to the multiplex PCR reads, yields one record per CDR3 protein. The data show more than 300,000 distinct CDR3 sequences, approximately 15% seen once. This clonotype was observed many times. No antigen is known for it. The sequenced sample consisted of blood. The sequence came from a woman aged 25-40 years with Graves' ophthalmopathy. V is TRBV11-2 and J is TRBJ1-2; TRBD1 is a possible D gene (5 bases). CDR3: CASSLVFGASHGYTF. CDR3 coding DNA: TGTGCCAGCAGCTTAGTTTTTGGGGCCTCGCATGGCTACACCTTC.